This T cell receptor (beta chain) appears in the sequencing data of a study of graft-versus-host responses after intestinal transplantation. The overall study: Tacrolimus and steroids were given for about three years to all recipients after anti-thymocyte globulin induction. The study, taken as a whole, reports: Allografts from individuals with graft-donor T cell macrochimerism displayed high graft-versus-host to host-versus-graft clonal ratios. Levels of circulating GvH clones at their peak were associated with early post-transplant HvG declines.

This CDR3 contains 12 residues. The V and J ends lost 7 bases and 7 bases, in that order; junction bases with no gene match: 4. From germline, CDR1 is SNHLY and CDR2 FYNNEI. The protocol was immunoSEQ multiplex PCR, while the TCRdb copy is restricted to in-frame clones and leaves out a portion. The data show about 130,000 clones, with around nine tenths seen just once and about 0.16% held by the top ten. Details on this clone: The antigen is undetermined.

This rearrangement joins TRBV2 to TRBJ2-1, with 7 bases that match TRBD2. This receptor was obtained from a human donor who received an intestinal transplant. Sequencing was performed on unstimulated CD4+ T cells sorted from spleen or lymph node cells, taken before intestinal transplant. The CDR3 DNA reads TGTGCCAGCAACGCGGGAGCGAATGAGCAGTTCTTC. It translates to CASNAGANEQFF.